This is a list of T cell receptor beta chains from one sample in a study of blood T cell repertoires in COVID-19. Only in-frame clones appear in the TCRdb table, and some are missing; sequencing was by immunoSEQ multiplex PCR. The sample consists of about 190,000 clones, about nine tenths of them appearing once. What was sequenced was peripheral blood. All receptors come from a man between 70 and 80 years old with active or convalescent COVID-19. CDR3s include the opening cysteine and the closing phenylalanine or tryptophan. Fields, in order: clone size, V gene, D gene, J gene, CDR3 protein, CDR3 DNA. The D gene is left open where the match is weak. Not every row has a clone size; where given, it reads once, few, many or a size class.

.	TRBV11-2	.	TRBJ2-7	CASSLDPTYEQYF	TGTGCCAGCAGCTTAGATCCAACCTACGAGCAGTACTTC
.	TRBV6-2/TRBV6-3	TRBD2	TRBJ2-3	CASSRGLAGTDTQYF	TGTGCCAGCAGTCGCGGACTAGCGGGAACAGATACGCAGTATTTT
.	TRBV27	TRBD2	TRBJ2-3	CASSLTLAGVVGTQYF	TGTGCCAGCAGTTTAACACTAGCGGGAGTTGTAGGTACGCAGTATTTT
.	TRBV5-1	TRBD1	TRBJ2-2	CASSTGQGGPGELFF	TGCGCCAGCAGCACGGGACAGGGAGGGCCCGGGGAGCTGTTTTTT
.	TRBV7-2	TRBD2	TRBJ2-3	CASTSGREADTQYF	TGTGCCAGCACCTCAGGCCGGGAGGCAGATACGCAGTATTTT
few	TRBV15	TRBD1	TRBJ1-4	CATSRWAAGGLPEKLFF	TGTGCCACCAGCAGGTGGGCTGCAGGGGGCTTACCTGAAAAACTGTTTTTT
.	TRBV6-1	TRBD2	TRBJ2-1	CASSEDSGLYNEQFF	TGTGCCAGCAGTGAAGATAGCGGGTTGTACAATGAGCAGTTCTTC
.	TRBV19	.	TRBJ2-2	CATQGTGELFF	TGTGCCACTCAGGGAACCGGGGAGCTGTTTTTT
.	TRBV18	.	TRBJ1-2	CASSPYIAPGTNNGYTF	TGTGCCAGCTCACCCTACATAGCCCCCGGGACAAACAATGGCTACACCTTC
.	TRBV18	TRBD2	TRBJ2-5	CASSPWRSGGAGPASETQYF	TGTGCCAGCTCACCGTGGCGTAGCGGGGGGGCCGGTCCGGCGTCGGAGACCCAGTACTTC
.	TRBV9	.	TRBJ2-2	CASSVVGKERPNTGELFF	TGTGCCAGCAGCGTAGTTGGGAAGGAGCGGCCCAACACCGGGGAGCTGTTTTTT
once	TRBV2	.	TRBJ2-1	CASSDSTYGNEQFF	TGTGCCAGCAGTGACTCCACCTATGGCAATGAGCAGTTCTTC
.	TRBV5-6	.	TRBJ2-3	CASSLSPADTQYF	TGTGCCAGCAGCTTGTCCCCAGCAGATACGCAGTATTTT
.	TRBV6-5	.	TRBJ1-2	CASSLTDSFNYGYTF	TGTGCCAGCAGTTTGACAGACTCTTTTAACTATGGCTACACCTTC
once	TRBV4-1	TRBD2	TRBJ2-7	CASSQAASGRAVETYEQYF	TGCGCCAGCAGCCAAGCGGCTAGCGGGAGGGCCGTTGAGACCTACGAGCAGTACTTC
.	TRBV7-9	.	TRBJ2-1	CASTPGGSYNEQFF	TGTGCCAGCACCCCCGGGGGCTCCTACAATGAGCAGTTCTTC
.	TRBV5-1	TRBD1	TRBJ1-1	CASSLGQGLSTEAFF	TGCGCCAGCAGCTTGGGACAGGGCTTGAGCACTGAAGCTTTCTTT
.	TRBV6-1	.	TRBJ1-1	CASSERERTEAFF	TGTGCCAGCAGTGAACGGGAGAGGACTGAAGCTTTCTTT
.	TRBV10-3	.	TRBJ2-2	CAITAGRNTGELFF	TGTGCCATCACCGCGGGTCGGAACACCGGGGAGCTGTTTTTT
few	TRBV7-6	TRBD2	TRBJ2-3	CASSVSGGVGTDTQYF	TGTGCCAGCAGCGTCAGCGGGGGGGTTGGCACAGATACGCAGTATTTT
.	TRBV9	TRBD1	TRBJ2-7	CASSVKIGTGTIEQYF	TGTGCCAGCAGCGTAAAGATCGGGACAGGGACCATCGAGCAGTACTTC
.	TRBV5-1	.	TRBJ2-2	CASSARDGANTGELFF	TGCGCCAGCAGCGCGCGGGACGGCGCGAACACCGGGGAGCTGTTTTTT
.	TRBV11-2	TRBD1	TRBJ2-7	CASSPRTGFREQYF	TGTGCCAGCAGCCCTCGGACAGGTTTCCGCGAGCAGTACTTC
.	TRBV7-2	TRBD2	TRBJ2-3	CASNPGGGDTQYF	TGTGCCAGCAACCCGGGGGGAGGGGATACGCAGTATTTT
.	TRBV5-5	.	TRBJ2-3	CASSFTTGQDTDTQYF	TGTGCCAGCAGCTTTACCACAGGACAAGACACAGATACGCAGTATTTT
once	TRBV2	.	TRBJ2-5	CASKGVEETQYF	TGTGCCAGCAAAGGGGTAGAAGAGACCCAGTACTTC
.	TRBV15	TRBD1	TRBJ2-1	CATSRGGTSYNEQFF	TGTGCCACCAGCCGAGGGGGCACTTCCTACAATGAGCAGTTCTTC
.	TRBV4-3	.	TRBJ2-1	CASSRTQGNLNEQFF	TGCGCCAGCAGCCGAACTCAGGGAAACCTCAATGAGCAGTTCTTC
.	TRBV28	TRBD1	TRBJ1-2	CASRRTGGAGYGYTF	TGTGCCAGCAGGCGCACAGGGGGCGCGGGTTATGGCTACACCTTC
.	TRBV6-2/TRBV6-3	TRBD2	TRBJ2-3	CASSRDGTSGFTDTQYF	TGTGCCAGCAGTCGTGATGGGACTAGCGGCTTCACAGATACGCAGTATTTT
.	TRBV19	TRBD1	TRBJ2-5	CASSPRGQGLQETQYF	TGTGCCAGTAGTCCCCGGGGACAGGGACTACAAGAGACCCAGTACTTC
.	TRBV7-8	TRBD1	TRBJ1-1	CASSSLIDRGSGDTEAFF	TGTGCCAGCAGCTCACTAATCGACAGGGGGTCCGGGGACACTGAAGCTTTCTTT
.	TRBV4-3	TRBD2	TRBJ2-1	CASSQEATGGPTNEQFF	TGCGCCAGCAGCCAAGAGGCAACGGGAGGGCCCACGAATGAGCAGTTCTTC
.	TRBV5-1	TRBD1	TRBJ2-3	CASSLAGGVWGTDTQYF	TGCGCCAGCAGCTTGGCAGGGGGCGTCTGGGGCACAGATACGCAGTATTTT
.	TRBV6-4	TRBD2	TRBJ2-7	CASSERGTYEQYF	TGTGCCAGCAGTGAGCGGGGGACCTACGAGCAGTACTTC
once	TRBV7-2	.	TRBJ1-2	CASSFSTGDYGYTF	TGTGCCAGCAGCTTCAGCACAGGTGACTATGGCTACACCTTC
.	TRBV14	.	TRBJ1-1	CASSQVRGTEAFF	TGTGCCAGCAGCCAAGTTCGGGGGACTGAAGCTTTCTTT
once	TRBV7-9	TRBD1	TRBJ2-3	CASSQPGQGANTQYF	TGTGCCAGCAGCCAACCGGGACAGGGGGCAAATACGCAGTATTTT
.	TRBV7-9	.	TRBJ2-5	CASSSLQTPALQETQYF	TGTGCCAGCAGCTCGCTACAGACGCCAGCCCTTCAAGAGACCCAGTACTTC
.	TRBV24-1	TRBD2	TRBJ2-3	CATSDLGTSSYF	TGTGCCACCAGTGATTTAGGGACTAGCTCATATTTT
.	TRBV30	TRBD1	TRBJ1-6	CAWRVDRATLNSPLHF	TGTGCCTGGAGGGTGGACAGGGCCACTCTTAATTCACCCCTCCACTTT
.	TRBV2	.	TRBJ2-3	CASSGGVRGLRTDTQYF	TGTGCCAGCAGTGGGGGGGTGCGGGGGCTTCGCACAGATACGCAGTATTTT
.	TRBV7-9	.	TRBJ1-2	CASSLARGEGYTF	TGTGCCAGCAGCTTAGCTCGCGGGGAGGGCTACACCTTC
few	TRBV9	.	TRBJ2-6	CASSSATAPTTGANVLTF	TGTGCCAGCAGCTCCGCGACAGCTCCAACTACTGGGGCCAACGTCCTGACTTTC
.	TRBV6-5	.	TRBJ1-4	CASRQGSGNEKLFF	TGTGCCAGCAGACAGGGCTCTGGTAATGAAAAACTGTTTTTT
.	TRBV28	.	TRBJ2-7	CASSPPGSLREQYF	TGTGCCAGCAGTCCGCCGGGTTCTTTACGCGAGCAGTACTTC
.	TRBV24-1	.	TRBJ1-2	CATSDLGLGGYTF	TGTGCCACCAGTGACTTAGGACTAGGTGGCTACACCTTC
.	TRBV30	TRBD2	TRBJ2-7	CAWKSVAGISYEQYF	TGTGCCTGGAAAAGTGTAGCGGGGATCTCCTACGAGCAGTACTTC